This T cell receptor beta chain is drawn from a study of response to subunit inactivated influenza vaccine. Findings and caveats of the study: Authors proposed each seasonal influenza vaccination draws in few new T cells.

Turning to this clonotype: Its matching antigen is unknown.

Via MiXCR, TCRdb re-called the RT-PCR reads, giving one row per CDR3 protein. The table shows just under 550,000 distinct CDR3 sequences, with approximately 20% occurring only once. The V and J ends lost 3 bases and 3 bases respectively, with 8 bases between them. CDR1 MNHEY and CDR2 SVGAGI come from the germline V gene. This CDR3 is built from 13 residues. These data also featured in a second study, about T cells expressing NK-cell markers. This second report adds: 5'RACE template switching with UMIs generated TCR beta cDNA. Sorted CD3+CD56-NKG2C+, CD3+CD56+NKG2C+ and CD3+CD56+NKG2C- T cells supplied the TCR beta repertoires. The sorts in several experiments were restricted to alpha-beta TCR T cells by an anti-gamma-delta TCR antibody.

The genes are TRBV6-5 and TRBJ1-1; D not certain. The clonotype originates from a man aged 45-65 years who received an inactivated influenza vaccine. Sequences were derived from CD4+ T cells sorted from PBMCs, sampled 11 to 12 days after vaccination. The CDR3 sequence is CASSYLVDTEAFF. The CDR3, as DNA: TGTGCCAGCAGTTATTTGGTGGACACTGAAGCTTTCTTT.